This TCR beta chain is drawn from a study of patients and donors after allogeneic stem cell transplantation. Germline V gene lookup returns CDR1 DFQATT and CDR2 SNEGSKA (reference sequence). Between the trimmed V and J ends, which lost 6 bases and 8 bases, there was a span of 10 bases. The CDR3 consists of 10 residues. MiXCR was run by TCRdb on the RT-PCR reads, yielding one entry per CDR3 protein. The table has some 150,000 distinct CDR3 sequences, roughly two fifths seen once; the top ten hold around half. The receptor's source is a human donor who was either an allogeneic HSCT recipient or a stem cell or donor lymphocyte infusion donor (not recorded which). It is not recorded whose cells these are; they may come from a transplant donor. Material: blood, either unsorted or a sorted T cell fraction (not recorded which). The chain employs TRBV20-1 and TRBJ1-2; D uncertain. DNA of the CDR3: TGCAGTGCACTTGTGAGGGGCTACACCTTC. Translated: CSALVRGYTF.